The sample holds one count of the clone carrying this T cell receptor beta chain. What it recognizes is unknown. As to time point: week 23, last vaccination. A 20-mer mutant IDH1 peptide at 300 ug was injected subcutaneously with topical imiquimod. Looked up from germline, CDR1 is SGHKS and CDR2 is YYEKEE (reference sequence). CDR3 length: 15 amino acids. Trimming took 3 bases from V and 4 from J, leaving 17 bases between them. These data belong to a study of a mutant IDH1 vaccine in newly diagnosed glioma. For the study at large: Patients got their first vaccination 4-6 weeks after radiotherapy alone, or with temozolomide cycles.

The table came from immunoSEQ multiplex PCR; TCRdb's copy has only in-frame clones and leaves some out. The repertoire includes approximately 44,000 clones, about 88% of them detected once, and 2% to 3% sits in the top ten. Points from the study as a whole: Vaccine-induced immune responses were detected in approximately 93% of patients. Pseudoprogression apparently lacked any relation to changes in top peripheral T cell clonotypes.

The gene calls are TRBV5-5 and TRBJ2-7; maybe TRBD2 (5 bases). The input for sequencing was PBMCs, taken from a glioma patient whose treatment included an IDH1 peptide vaccine. This TCR came from a young woman with glioma. Some clones in this sample may be carry-over from other donors' samples. CDR3 DNA: TGTGCCAGCAGCTCCGACTCAGGACGGACTTACGAGCAGTACTTC. This translates into CASSSDSGRTYEQYF.